This T cell receptor (beta chain) was identified during a study of T cells in Graves' hyperthyroidism and ophthalmopathy. General study results and limits: Ophthalmopathy was distinguished from stable hyperthyroidism by 13 V-J signatures.

V lost 3 bases to trimming and J lost 4 bases; unmatched junction nucleotides: 9. CDR1 SGHAT and CDR2 FQDESV come from the germline V gene (reference sequence). This CDR3 is 16 amino acids long. Details on this clonotype: Its target is unknown.

RNA transcripts yielded amplified TCR beta CDR3 regions. HTBI primers were the set used in a first-round RT-PCR of the TCR CDR3. TCRdb analysed the multiplex PCR reads with MiXCR anew, one entry per CDR3 protein. The sample has about 350,000 distinct CDR3 sequences; around 14% are singletons. Isolation of PBMCs was performed on about 9.9 ml fresh peripheral blood. This sequence was found in a woman younger than 45 with Graves' hyperthyroidism. The chain employs TRBV11-1 and TRBJ2-1, with TRBD2 matching 7 bases. Sequencing was performed on blood. The DNA of the CDR3 is TGTGCCAGCAGCTTCTATCGCGGGAGTGCATACAATGAGCAGTTCTTC. It codes for CASSFYRGSAYNEQFF.